These T cell receptor beta chains were read from a single sample in a study of CD8+ T cells in alopecia areata. TCRdb's copy holds only in-frame clones and misses some; the assay was immunoSEQ multiplex PCR. This sample carries approximately 150,000 clones, about 60% of them seen once, and the ten largest clones take about 14%. Sequenced material: CD4+ T cells sorted from blood, taken at week 24, from a patient treated with tofacitinib. The origin of the receptors is a human donor with alopecia areata. Each CDR3 is given with its conserved first and last residue. The D gene is left open where the match is weak. Where a row states a size, it is once, few, many or the class of an expanded clone; other rows omit it.

len	d_gene	v_gene	abundance	j_gene	CDR3nt	CDR3aa
16	TRBD1	TRBV7-3	-	TRBJ2-2	TGTGCCAGCAGCTCACGGGACAGGGTGAACACCGGGGAGCTGTTTTTT	CASSSRDRVNTGELFF
14	-	TRBV30	-	TRBJ2-5	TGTGCCTGGAGTGTCGAGACGGGGCGGCAGACCCAGTACTTC	CAWSVETGRQTQYF
12	-	TRBV15	-	TRBJ1-3	TGTGCCACCAGCGTCGCGGGAAACACCATATATTTT	CATSVAGNTIYF
16	-	TRBV5-6	few	TRBJ1-5	TGTGCCAGCAGCTTGTACGGCAGGGGATACGAGCAGCCCCAGCATTTT	CASSLYGRGYEQPQHF
13	-	TRBV10-3	many	TRBJ1-4	TGTGCCATCAGTGAACCCAATAATGAAAAACTGTTTTTT	CAISEPNNEKLFF
14	TRBD1	TRBV29-1	few	TRBJ1-1	TGCAGCGTTGAACCGACAGGGGTGAACACTGAAGCTTTCTTT	CSVEPTGVNTEAFF
14	-	TRBV18	-	TRBJ2-5	TGTGCCAGCTCACCTCCTTCTCGGAAAGAGACCCAGTACTTC	CASSPPSRKETQYF
12	-	TRBV29-1	few	TRBJ2-4	TGCAGCGTTGAAGATAATGTCTACATTCAGTACTTC	CSVEDNVYIQYF
17	-	TRBV4-2	-	TRBJ1-3	TGTGCCAGCAGCCAACCGAGGACTTCTCTTTCCGGAAACACCATATATTTT	CASSQPRTSLSGNTIYF
12	-	TRBV10-3	few	TRBJ2-5	TGTGCCATGGCAGAGCGCCAAGAGACCCAGTACTTC	CAMAERQETQYF